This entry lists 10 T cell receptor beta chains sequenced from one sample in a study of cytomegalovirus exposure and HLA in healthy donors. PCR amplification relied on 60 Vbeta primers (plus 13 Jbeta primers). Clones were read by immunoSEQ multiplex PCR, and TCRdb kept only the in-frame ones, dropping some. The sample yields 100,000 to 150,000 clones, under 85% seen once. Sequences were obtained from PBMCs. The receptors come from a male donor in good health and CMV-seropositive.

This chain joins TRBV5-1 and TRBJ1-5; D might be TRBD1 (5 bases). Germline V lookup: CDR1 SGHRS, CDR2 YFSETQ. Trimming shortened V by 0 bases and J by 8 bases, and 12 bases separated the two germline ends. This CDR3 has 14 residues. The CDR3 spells CASSLEGPGEPQHF. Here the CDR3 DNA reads TGCGCCAGCAGCTTGGAAGGCCCGGGGGAGCCCCAGCATTTT.

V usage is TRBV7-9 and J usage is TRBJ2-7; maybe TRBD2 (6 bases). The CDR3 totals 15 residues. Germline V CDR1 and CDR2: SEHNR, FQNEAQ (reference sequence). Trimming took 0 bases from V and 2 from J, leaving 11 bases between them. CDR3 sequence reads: CASSLAGGLTYEQYF. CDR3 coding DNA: TGTGCCAGCAGCTTAGCGGGCGGACTAACCTACGAGCAGTACTTC.

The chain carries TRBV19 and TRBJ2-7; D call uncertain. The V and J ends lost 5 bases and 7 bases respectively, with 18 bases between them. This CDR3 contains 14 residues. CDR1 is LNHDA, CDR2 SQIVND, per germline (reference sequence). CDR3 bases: TGTGCCAGTAGTCCCAAAAGGATCGCGGAGGAGCAGTACTTC. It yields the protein CASSPKRIAEEQYF.

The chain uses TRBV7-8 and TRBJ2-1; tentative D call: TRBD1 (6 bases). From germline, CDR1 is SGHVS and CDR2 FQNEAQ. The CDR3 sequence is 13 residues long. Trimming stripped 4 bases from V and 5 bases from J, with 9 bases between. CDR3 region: CASSSGQNNEQFF. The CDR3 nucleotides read TGTGCCAGCAGCTCAGGACAGAACAATGAGCAGTTCTTC.

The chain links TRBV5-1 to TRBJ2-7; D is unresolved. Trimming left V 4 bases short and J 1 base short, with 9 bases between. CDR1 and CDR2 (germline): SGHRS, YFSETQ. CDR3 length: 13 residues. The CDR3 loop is CASSPQNSYEQYF. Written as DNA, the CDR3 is TGCGCCAGCAGCCCACAGAATTCCTACGAGCAGTACTTC.

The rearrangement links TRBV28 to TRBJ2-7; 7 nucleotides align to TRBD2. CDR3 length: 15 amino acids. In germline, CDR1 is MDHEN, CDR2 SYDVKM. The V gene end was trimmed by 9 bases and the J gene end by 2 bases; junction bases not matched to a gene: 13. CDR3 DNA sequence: TGTGCCAGGGGGTCTGCGGGAGCGAGGACCTACGAGCAGTACTTC. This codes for CARGSAGARTYEQYF.

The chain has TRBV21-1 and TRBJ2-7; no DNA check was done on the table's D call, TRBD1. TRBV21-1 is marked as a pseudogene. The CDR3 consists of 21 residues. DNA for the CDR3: TGTGCCAGCAGTAAGGGCAGGGGGCGGAAAAACCAGGATAAAATCTCCTACGAGCAGTACTTC. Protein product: CASSKGRGRKNQDKISYEQYF.

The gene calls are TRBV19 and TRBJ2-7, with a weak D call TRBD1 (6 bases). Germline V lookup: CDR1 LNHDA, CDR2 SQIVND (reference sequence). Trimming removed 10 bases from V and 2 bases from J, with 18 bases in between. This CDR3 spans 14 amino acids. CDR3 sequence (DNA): TGTGCCACACGTACGAGACAGGCTCCCTACGAGCAGTACTTC. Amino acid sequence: CATRTRQAPYEQYF.

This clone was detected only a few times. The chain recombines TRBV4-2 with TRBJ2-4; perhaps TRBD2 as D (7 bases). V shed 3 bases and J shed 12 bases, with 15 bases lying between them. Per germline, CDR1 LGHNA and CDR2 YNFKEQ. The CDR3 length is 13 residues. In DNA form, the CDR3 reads TGTGCCAGCAGCCAGCAGGGGAGGGTCGCTCAGTACTTC. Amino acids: CASSQQGRVAQYF.

The DNA of the CDR3 is TGTGCCAGTAGTATTGGAGTCCAAGAGACCCAGTACTTC. This encodes CASSIGVQETQYF. The chain is built from TRBV19 and TRBJ2-5, with D hard to call. CDR1 is LNHDA, CDR2 SQIVND, per germline (reference sequence). This CDR3 is 13 amino acids long. V lost 3 bases to trimming and J lost 1 base, with 6 bases between them.